This section outlines one T cell receptor (beta chain) sequence together with its context. What it binds is not known. Donors consisted of healthy bone marrow donors. CDR3 length: 13 residues. Per germline, CDR1 SGHDT and CDR2 YYEEEE. Trimming cost V 4 bases and J 7 bases; bases outside gene matches: 5. The entry originates in a study of cytomegalovirus exposure and HLA in healthy donors. Study outcomes and limitations: Later examination showed HLA-associated TCR beta chains had greater clonal expansion than equally common others. Among the sequence variants, a highly shared cluster was likely an artifact of sequencing. Presence/absence analyses assumed roughly uniform sequencing depth across donors.

13 Jbeta primers and 60 Vbeta primers were used for the PCR. The repertoire was sequenced with immunoSEQ multiplex PCR; TCRdb's copy has only in-frame clones and lacks some. In the table there are about 57,000 clones, about four fifths of which are singletons. Material for sequencing was PBMCs. V usage is TRBV5-6 and J usage is TRBJ1-1; 9 bases align to TRBD1. This sequence was found in a young man in good health and CMV-seropositive. The CDR3: CASSVQGAVEAFF. The CDR3 DNA follows: TGTGCCAGCAGCGTACAGGGGGCCGTTGAAGCTTTCTTT. Complete variable domain (other parts from reference TRBV5-6 and TRBJ1-1): DAGVTQSPTHLIKTRGQQVTLRCSPKSGHDTVSWYQQALGQGPQFIFQYYEEEERQRGNFPDRFSGHQFPNYSSELNVNALLLGDSALYLCASSVQGAVEAFFGQGTRLTVV.